At least ten counts were recorded for the clone carrying this T cell receptor (beta chain). As yet, its antigen is unknown. Each patient was aged 18 to 65 and had newly diagnosed hyperthyroidism of under 2 months' duration. Researchers barred patients who had uncontrolled infection, other autoimmune disease, pregnancy or lactation. This entry comes from a study of T cells in Graves' hyperthyroidism and ophthalmopathy. Amplified regions were TCR beta CDR3 sequences from RNA transcripts. First-round RT-PCR targeting the TCR CDR3 was performed with the HTBI primer set. Each CDR3 protein gets one entry after TCRdb re-called the multiplex PCR reads with MiXCR. This sample carries under 450,000 distinct CDR3 sequences, about 17% of them seen once, and the ten largest clones take approximately 35%. Overall study findings and caveats: Model output signaled ophthalmopathy a median roughly 6 months ahead of onset. Ophthalmopathy and stable hyperthyroidism were told apart by a 13 V-J model.

This CDR3 region has 13 residues. Trimming cost V 4 bases and J 3 bases, with 10 bases left between them. Germline values: CDR1 GTSNPN, CDR2 SVGIG (reference sequence). Sequencing was carried out using blood. This chain links TRBV30 with TRBJ1-5, with D maybe TRBD1 (6 bases). This TCR was sampled from a woman between 25 and 40 years old with Graves' hyperthyroidism that later progressed to Graves' ophthalmopathy. The CDR3 DNA reads TGTGCCTGGAACGGGACACCCAATCAGCCCCAGCATTTT. Translation gives CAWNGTPNQPQHF.